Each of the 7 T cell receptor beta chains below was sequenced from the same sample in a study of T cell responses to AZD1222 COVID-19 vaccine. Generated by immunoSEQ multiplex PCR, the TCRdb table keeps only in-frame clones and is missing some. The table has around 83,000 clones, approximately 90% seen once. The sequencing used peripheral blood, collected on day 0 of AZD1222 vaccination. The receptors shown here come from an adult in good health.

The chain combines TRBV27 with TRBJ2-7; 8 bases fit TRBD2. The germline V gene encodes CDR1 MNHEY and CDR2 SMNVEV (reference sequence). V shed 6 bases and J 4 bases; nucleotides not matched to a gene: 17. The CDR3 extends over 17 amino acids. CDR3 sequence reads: CASSSLGTGGRSYEQYF. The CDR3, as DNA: TGTGCCAGCAGCTCATTAGGGACGGGGGGGCGCTCTTACGAGCAGTACTTC.

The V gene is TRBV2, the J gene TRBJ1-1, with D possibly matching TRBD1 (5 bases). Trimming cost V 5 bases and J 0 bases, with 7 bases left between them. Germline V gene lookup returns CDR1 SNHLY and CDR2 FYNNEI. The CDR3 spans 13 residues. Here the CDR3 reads CASSLQVNTEAFF. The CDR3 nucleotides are TGTGCCAGCAGTTTACAGGTGAACACTGAAGCTTTCTTT.

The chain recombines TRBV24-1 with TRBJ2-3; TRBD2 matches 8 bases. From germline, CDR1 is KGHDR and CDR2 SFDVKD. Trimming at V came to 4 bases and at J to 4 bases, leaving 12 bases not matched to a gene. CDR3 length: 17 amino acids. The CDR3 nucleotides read TGTGCCACCAGTGACTCAACGGGGCGGGAGGTCCCAGATACGCAGTATTTT. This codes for CATSDSTGREVPDTQYF.

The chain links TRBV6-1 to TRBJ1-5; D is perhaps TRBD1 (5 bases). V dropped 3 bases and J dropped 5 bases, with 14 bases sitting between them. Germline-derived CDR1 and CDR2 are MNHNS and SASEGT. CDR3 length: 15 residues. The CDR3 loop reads CASSDQGTTDQPQHF. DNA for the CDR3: TGTGCCAGCAGTGATCAGGGTACTACGGATCAGCCCCAGCATTTT.

Here the CDR3 DNA reads TGTGCCAGCAGCTCCCTGGACAGGGGCCCGGGGAATGAGCAGTTCTTC. It translates to CASSSLDRGPGNEQFF. This sequence joins TRBV5-6 and TRBJ2-1; TRBD1 matches at 9 bases. The CDR3 spans 16 residues. The germline CDR1 and CDR2 sequences are SGHDT and YYEEEE. The V gene end was trimmed by 3 bases and the J gene end by 7 bases; junction bases not matched to a gene: 11.

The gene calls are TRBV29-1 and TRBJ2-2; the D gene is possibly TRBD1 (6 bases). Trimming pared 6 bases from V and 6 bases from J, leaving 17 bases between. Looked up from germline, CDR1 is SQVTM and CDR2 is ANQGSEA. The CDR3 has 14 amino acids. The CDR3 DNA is TGCAGCGTGCCACAGGGAAGTGATCCCGGGGAGCTGTTTTTT. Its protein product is CSVPQGSDPGELFF.

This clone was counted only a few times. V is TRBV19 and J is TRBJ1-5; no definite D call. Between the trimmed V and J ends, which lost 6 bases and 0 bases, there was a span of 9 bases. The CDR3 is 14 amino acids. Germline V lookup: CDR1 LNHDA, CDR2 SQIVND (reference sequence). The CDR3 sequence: CASRGEYSNQPQHF. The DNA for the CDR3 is TGTGCCAGTAGGGGCGAATATAGCAATCAGCCCCAGCATTTT.